This TCR beta chain was recorded in a study of tumor-infiltrating lymphocytes in primary liver carcinoma. In addition to blood RNA drawn from unsorted whole blood, germline DNA was extracted. This CDR3 has 16 residues. Germline V gives CDR1 SGHNT, CDR2 YYREEE (reference sequence). Trimming took 8 bases from V and 4 from J, leaving 25 bases between them. The investigators made TCR beta cDNA from approximately 0.5 ug total RNA, using a constant-region primer. Nested multiplex PCR, run for three rounds with slightly modified ARM-PCR, yielded TCR beta libraries. A C-beta reverse primer was combined with TRBV1-TRBV30 forward primers in the first two PCR rounds, and each round had ten to eleven cycles. TCRdb itself ran the multiplex PCR reads through MiXCR, one entry per CDR3 protein. The sample has 330,000 or so distinct CDR3 sequences; around three fifths are singletons.

The V gene is TRBV5-4, the J gene TRBJ2-7; D is possibly TRBD1 or TRBD2 (5 bases each). This receptor was taken from a middle-aged man with primary liver carcinoma and hepatitis B virus infection. The sequencing input was peripheral blood. The CDR3 loop is CASSSDLSGTAYEQYF. The CDR3 DNA is TGTGCCAGTAGCAGTGATCTTAGTGGGACGGCTTACGAGCAGTACTTC.